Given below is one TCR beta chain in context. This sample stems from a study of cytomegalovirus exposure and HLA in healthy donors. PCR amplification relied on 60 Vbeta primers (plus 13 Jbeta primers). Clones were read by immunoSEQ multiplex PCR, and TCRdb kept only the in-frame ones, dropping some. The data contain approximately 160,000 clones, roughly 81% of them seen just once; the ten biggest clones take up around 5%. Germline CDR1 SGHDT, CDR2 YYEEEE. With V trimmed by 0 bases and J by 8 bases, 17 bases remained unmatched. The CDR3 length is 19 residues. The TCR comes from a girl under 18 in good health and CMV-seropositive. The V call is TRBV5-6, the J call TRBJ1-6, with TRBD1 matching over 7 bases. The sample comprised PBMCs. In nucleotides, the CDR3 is TGTGCCAGCAGCTTGGATACTGAGACTACAGGGGCCTTGGATTCACCCCTCCACTTT. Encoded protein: CASSLDTETTGALDSPLHF.